Included here is one T cell receptor beta chain sequence, with context. 13 Jbeta primers and 60 Vbeta primers were used for the PCR. TCRdb's copy holds only in-frame clones and misses some; the assay was immunoSEQ multiplex PCR. Of about 130,000 clones in the sample, under 90% are singletons; the top ten hold more than 3.5%. The data originate from a study of cytomegalovirus exposure and HLA in healthy donors. Germline-derived CDR1 and CDR2 are SGHAT and FQNNGV. This CDR3 has 15 residues. Losses at the gene ends were 1 base for V and 6 bases for J; bases not matched to a gene: 6. The chain carries TRBV11-2 and TRBJ1-2; 9 bases fit TRBD1. The material sequenced was PBMCs. This sequence originates from a woman in her 40s in good health and CMV-seropositive. The CDR3 is CASSLVHRGLDGYTF. The CDR3, as DNA: TGTGCCAGCAGCTTAGTTCACAGGGGGCTAGATGGCTACACCTTC.